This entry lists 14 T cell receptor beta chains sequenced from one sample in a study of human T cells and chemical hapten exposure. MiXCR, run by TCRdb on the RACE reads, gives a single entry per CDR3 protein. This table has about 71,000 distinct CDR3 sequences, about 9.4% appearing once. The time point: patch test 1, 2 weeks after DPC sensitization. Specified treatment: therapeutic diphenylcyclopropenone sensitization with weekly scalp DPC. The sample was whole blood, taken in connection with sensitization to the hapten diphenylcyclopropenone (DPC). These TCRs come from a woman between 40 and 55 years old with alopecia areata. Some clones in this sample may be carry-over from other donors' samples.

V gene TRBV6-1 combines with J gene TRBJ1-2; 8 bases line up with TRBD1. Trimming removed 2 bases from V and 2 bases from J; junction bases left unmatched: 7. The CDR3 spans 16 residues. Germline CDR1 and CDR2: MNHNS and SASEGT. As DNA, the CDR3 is TGTGCCAGCAGTGAATCGCCGAGACAGGGGAACTATGGCTACACCTTC. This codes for CASSESPRQGNYGYTF.

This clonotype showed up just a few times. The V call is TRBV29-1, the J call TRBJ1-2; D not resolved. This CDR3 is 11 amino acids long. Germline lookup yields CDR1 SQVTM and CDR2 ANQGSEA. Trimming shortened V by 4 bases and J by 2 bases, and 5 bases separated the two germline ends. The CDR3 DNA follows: TGCAGCGTTGGCCAGAACTATGGCTACACCTTC. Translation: CSVGQNYGYTF.

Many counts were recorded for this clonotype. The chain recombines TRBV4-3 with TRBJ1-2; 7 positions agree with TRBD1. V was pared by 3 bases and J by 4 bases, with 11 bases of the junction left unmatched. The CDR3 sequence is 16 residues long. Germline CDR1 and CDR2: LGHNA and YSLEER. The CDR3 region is CASSHQTGLTPYGYTF. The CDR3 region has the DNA TGCGCCAGCAGCCATCAGACAGGGCTAACCCCCTATGGCTACACCTTC.

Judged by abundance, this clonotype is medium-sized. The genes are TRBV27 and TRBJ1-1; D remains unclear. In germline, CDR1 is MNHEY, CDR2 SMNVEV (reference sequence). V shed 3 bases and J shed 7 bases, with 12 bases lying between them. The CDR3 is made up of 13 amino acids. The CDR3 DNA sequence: TGTGCCAGCAGTTTCTCGCCTTTGGGTGAAGCTTTCTTT. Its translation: CASSFSPLGEAFF.

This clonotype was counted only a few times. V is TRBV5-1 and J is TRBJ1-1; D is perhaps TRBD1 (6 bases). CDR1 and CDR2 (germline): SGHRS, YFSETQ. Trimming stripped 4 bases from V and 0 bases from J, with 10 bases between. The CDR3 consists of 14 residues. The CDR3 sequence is CASSRDTLNTEAFF. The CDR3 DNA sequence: TGCGCCAGCAGCCGGGACACCCTGAACACTGAAGCTTTCTTT.

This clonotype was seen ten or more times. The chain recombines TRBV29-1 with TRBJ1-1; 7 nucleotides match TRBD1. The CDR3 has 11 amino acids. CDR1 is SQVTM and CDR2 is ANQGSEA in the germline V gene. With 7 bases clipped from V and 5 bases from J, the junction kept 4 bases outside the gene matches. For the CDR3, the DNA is TGCAGCGACAACAGGGGTACTGAAGCTTTCTTT. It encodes CSDNRGTEAFF.

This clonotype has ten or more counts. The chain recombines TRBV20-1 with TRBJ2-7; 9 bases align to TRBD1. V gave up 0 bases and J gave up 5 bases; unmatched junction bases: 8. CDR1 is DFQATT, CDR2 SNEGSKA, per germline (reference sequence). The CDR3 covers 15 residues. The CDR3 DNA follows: TGCAGTGCTAGAGATGGGACAGGGTATGCGGACGAGCAGTACTTC. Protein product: CSARDGTGYADEQYF.

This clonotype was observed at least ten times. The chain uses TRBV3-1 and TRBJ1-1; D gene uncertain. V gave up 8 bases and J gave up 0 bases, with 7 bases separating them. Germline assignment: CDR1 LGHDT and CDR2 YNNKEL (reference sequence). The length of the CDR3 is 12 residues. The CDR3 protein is CASGRLNTEAFF. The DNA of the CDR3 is TGTGCCAGCGGTCGGTTGAACACTGAAGCTTTCTTT.

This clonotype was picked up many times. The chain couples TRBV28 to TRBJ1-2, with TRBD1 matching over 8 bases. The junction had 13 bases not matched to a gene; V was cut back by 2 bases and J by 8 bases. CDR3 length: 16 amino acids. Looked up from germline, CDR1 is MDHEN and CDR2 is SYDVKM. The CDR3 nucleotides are TGTGCCAGCAGTTTAGGAGACAGGGGCCTCCTCAGCGGCTACACCTTC. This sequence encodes CASSLGDRGLLSGYTF.

In nucleotides, the CDR3 is TGCAGCGTTGAATTAGCGGGGGATACGCAGTATTTT. It translates to CSVELAGDTQYF. This chain links TRBV29-1 with TRBJ2-3; TRBD2 agrees at 8 bases. V was pared by 2 bases and J by 6 bases, with 1 base of the junction left unmatched. Per germline, CDR1 SQVTM and CDR2 ANQGSEA. The length of the CDR3 is 12 residues.

The CDR3 DNA sequence: TGTGCCAGCAGTCCCCGGGTATTAACCTACAATGAGCAGTTCTTC. Its translation: CASSPRVLTYNEQFF. The chain combines TRBV12-3 or TRBV12-4 with TRBJ2-1; D gene unclear. Trimming shortened V by 5 bases and J by 2 bases, and 13 bases separated the two germline ends. This CDR3 region has 15 residues.

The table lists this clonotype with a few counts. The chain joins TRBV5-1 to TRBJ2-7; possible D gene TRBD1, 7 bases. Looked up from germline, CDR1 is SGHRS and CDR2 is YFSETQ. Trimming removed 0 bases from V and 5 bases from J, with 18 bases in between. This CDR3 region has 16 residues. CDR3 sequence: CASSLEGRTGIDEQYF. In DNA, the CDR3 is TGCGCCAGCAGCTTGGAGGGGAGGACAGGTATCGACGAGCAGTACTTC.

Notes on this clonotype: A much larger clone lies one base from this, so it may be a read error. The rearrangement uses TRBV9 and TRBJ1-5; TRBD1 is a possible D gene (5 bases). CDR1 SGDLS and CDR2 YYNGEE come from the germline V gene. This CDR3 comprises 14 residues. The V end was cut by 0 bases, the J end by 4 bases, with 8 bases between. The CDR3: CASSVGSGNQPQHF. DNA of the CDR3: TGTGCCAGCAGCGTAGGGTCAGGGAATCAGCCCCAGCATTTT.

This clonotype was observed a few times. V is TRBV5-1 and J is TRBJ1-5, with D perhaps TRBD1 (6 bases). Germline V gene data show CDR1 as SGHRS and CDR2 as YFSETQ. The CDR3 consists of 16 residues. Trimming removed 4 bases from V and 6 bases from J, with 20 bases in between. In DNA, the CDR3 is TGCGCCAGCAGCCCGACGGTGGGGGGCGCGGGTCAGCCCCAGCATTTT. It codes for CASSPTVGGAGQPQHF.